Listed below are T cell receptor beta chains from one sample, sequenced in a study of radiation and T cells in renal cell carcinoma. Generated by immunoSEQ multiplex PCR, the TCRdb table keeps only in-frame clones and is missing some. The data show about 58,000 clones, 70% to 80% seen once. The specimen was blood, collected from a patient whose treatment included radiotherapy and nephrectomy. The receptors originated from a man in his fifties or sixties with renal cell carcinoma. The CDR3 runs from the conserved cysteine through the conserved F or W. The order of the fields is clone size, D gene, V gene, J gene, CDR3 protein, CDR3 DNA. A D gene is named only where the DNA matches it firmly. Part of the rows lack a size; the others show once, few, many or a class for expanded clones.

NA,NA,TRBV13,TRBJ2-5,CASSLAAETETQYF,TGTGCCAGCAGCTTAGCCGCGGAAACCGAGACCCAGTACTTC
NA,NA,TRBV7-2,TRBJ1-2,CASSRDGGIYYGYTF,TGTGCCAGCAGCCGTGACGGAGGCATTTACTATGGCTACACCTTC
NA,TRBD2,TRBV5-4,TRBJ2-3,CASSLDSGGMTDTQYF,TGTGCCAGCAGCTTGGATAGCGGGGGGATGACAGATACGCAGTATTTT
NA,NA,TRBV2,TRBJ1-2,CASSEDGFSPGYTF,TGTGCCAGCAGTGAAGACGGCTTTTCCCCGGGCTACACCTTC
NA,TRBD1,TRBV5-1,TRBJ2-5,CASSTGQGLVVWQETQYF,TGCGCCAGCAGTACGGGACAGGGCTTGGTTGTATGGCAAGAGACCCAGTACTTC
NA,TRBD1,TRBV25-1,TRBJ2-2,CASSARVGTGRNTGELFF,TGTGCCAGCAGTGCAAGGGTAGGGACAGGGAGGAACACCGGGGAGCTGTTTTTT
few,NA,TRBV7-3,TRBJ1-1,CASSSRGGYAEAFF,TGTGCCAGCAGCTCCAGGGGTGGATACGCTGAAGCTTTCTTT
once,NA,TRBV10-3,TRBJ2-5,CAISESEKTQYF,TGTGCCATCAGTGAGTCGGAGAAGACCCAGTACTTC
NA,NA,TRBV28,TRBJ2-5,CASKHLVEGRETQYF,TGTGCCAGCAAGCATCTCGTGGAAGGCAGGGAGACCCAGTACTTC
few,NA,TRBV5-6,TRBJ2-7,CASSPDANLYEQYF,TGTGCCAGCAGCCCCGACGCGAACCTCTACGAGCAGTACTTC
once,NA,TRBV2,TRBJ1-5,CASGRDFLRGIRRGNQPQHF,TGTGCCAGCGGCCGGGACTTTTTAAGAGGCATCAGAAGGGGCAATCAGCCCCAGCATTTT
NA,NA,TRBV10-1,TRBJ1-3,CASSEGISGNTIYF,TGCGCCAGCAGTGAGGGGATCTCTGGAAACACCATATATTTT
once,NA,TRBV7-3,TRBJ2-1,CASSLNRVSYNEQFF,TGTGCCAGCAGCCTGAACAGAGTCTCCTACAATGAGCAGTTCTTC
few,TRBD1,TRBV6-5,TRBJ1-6,CASRVTGNSSPLHF,TGTGCCAGCAGAGTGACAGGGAACAGTTCACCCCTCCACTTT
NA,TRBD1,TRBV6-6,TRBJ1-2,CASSSFRQGIAF,TGTGCCAGCAGTAGTTTTCGACAGGGAATCGCCTTC
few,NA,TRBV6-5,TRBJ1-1,CASSFQVEAEAFF,TGTGCCAGCAGTTTTCAAGTGGAAGCTGAAGCTTTCTTT
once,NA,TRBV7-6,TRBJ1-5,CASSFLAGNQPQHF,TGTGCCAGCAGCTTCCTGGCGGGCAATCAGCCCCAGCATTTT
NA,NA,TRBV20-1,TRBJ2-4,CSARDANIQYF,TGCAGTGCTAGGGACGCCAACATTCAGTACTTC
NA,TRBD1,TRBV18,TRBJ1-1,CASSPPGQGDTEAFF,TGTGCCAGCTCACCACCTGGACAGGGGGACACTGAAGCTTTCTTT
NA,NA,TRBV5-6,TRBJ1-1,CASRLQVPRVMNTEAFF,TGTGCCAGCAGGTTACAGGTCCCAAGGGTTATGAACACTGAAGCTTTCTTT
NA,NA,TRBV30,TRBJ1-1,CAWSVLNTEAFF,TGTGCCTGGAGTGTACTGAACACTGAAGCTTTCTTT
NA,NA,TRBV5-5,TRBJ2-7,CASSLEGGGQYIYEQYF,TGTGCCAGCAGCTTGGAGGGCGGGGGACAGTACATCTACGAGCAGTACTTC
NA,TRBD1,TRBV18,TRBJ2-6,CASSPRTGDAGANVLTF,TGTGCCAGCTCACCAAGGACAGGGGACGCTGGGGCCAACGTCCTGACTTTC
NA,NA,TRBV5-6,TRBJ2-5,CASSLYTTGLETQYF,TGTGCCAGCAGCCTATATACCACAGGGTTGGAGACCCAGTACTTC
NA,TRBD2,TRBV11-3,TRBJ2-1,CASSPRTSGTNEQFF,TGTGCCAGCAGCCCGCGGACTAGCGGCACCAATGAGCAGTTCTTC
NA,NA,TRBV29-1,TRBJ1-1,CTGGIDTEAFF,TGCACTGGGGGGATCGACACTGAAGCTTTCTTT
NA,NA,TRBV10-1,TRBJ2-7,CASSESRWGEQYF,TGCGCCAGCAGTGAGTCGAGGTGGGGCGAGCAGTACTTC
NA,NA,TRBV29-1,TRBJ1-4,CSVQGTTNEKLFF,TGCAGCGTTCAGGGGACAACTAATGAAAAACTGTTTTTT
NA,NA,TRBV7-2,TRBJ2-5,CASSLGGGGAVQTQYF,TGTGCCAGCAGCTTAGGGGGTGGCGGGGCTGTGCAGACCCAGTACTTC
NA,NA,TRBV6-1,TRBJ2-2,CASGGRITGELFF,TGTGCCAGCGGGGGGAGAATCACCGGGGAGCTGTTTTTT
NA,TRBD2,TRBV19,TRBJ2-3,CASSELAGGNTDTQYF,TGTGCCAGTAGTGAGCTAGCGGGGGGAAACACAGATACGCAGTATTTT
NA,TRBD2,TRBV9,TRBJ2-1,CASSVAIGAGGVSSNEQFF,TGTGCCAGCAGCGTAGCTATCGGGGCGGGAGGGGTTTCTTCCAATGAGCAGTTCTTC